The clone carrying this T cell receptor beta chain appeared once. What it recognizes is unknown. Healthy bone marrow donors made up the donors. PCR amplification relied on 60 Vbeta primers (plus 13 Jbeta primers). TCRdb keeps only in-frame clones here, not all; method: immunoSEQ multiplex PCR. There are around 95,000 clones in the sample; around 76% occur only once, and roughly a tenth lies in the top ten. This specimen belongs to a study of cytomegalovirus exposure and HLA in healthy donors. General study findings and limits: Indistinguishable V segments such as TRBV6-2 and TRBV6-3 were excluded. The study put some 150 TCR beta chains on its list as cytomegalovirus-associated. Earlier findings revealed that most TCR beta V segments proved productive either about 87% or about 30% of the time.

The V gene end was trimmed by 7 bases and the J gene end by 1 base; junction bases not matched to a gene: 6. The germline V gene encodes CDR1 SNHLY and CDR2 FYNNEI. CDR3 length equals 15 residues. This sequence was found in a man younger than 40 in good health and CMV-seropositive. This chain links TRBV2 with TRBJ2-5; 10 positions agree with TRBD1. The sequenced sample consisted of PBMCs. The DNA for the CDR3 is TGTGCCAGCACCCCGGGACAGGGGCTCCAAGAGACCCAGTACTTC. Protein: CASTPGQGLQETQYF.